These 8 T cell receptor beta chains were sequenced from one sample in a study of T cell responses to AZD1222 COVID-19 vaccine. The data were produced by immunoSEQ multiplex PCR, yet TCRdb's version contains in-frame clones alone and is incomplete. The data contain about 130,000 clones, roughly nine tenths of them seen just once; the ten biggest clones take up roughly a tenth. The specimen was peripheral blood, collected 28 days after the second AZD1222 dose. These receptors all come from an adult who received the AZD1222 COVID-19 vaccine.

This clone was recorded once. The rearrangement links TRBV7-8 to TRBJ2-3; D uncertain. The CDR3 consists of 13 residues. The V end lost 1 base, the J end lost 6 bases, and 8 bases lay between the germline ends. Germline CDR1 reads SGHVS; CDR2 reads FQNEAQ. CDR3 residues: CASSLGLRDTQYF. In DNA form, the CDR3 reads TGTGCCAGCAGCTTAGGGTTGCGGGATACGCAGTATTTT.

The chain has TRBV25-1 and TRBJ2-5; D tentatively reads TRBD1 or TRBD2 (6 bases each). The ends were cut back, 6 bases at V and 6 bases at J, with 17 bases in the middle. CDR1 and CDR2 (germline): MGHDK, SYGVNS. This CDR3 contains 14 residues. The CDR3 protein is CASSPPGARKTQYF. CDR3 DNA: TGTGCCAGCAGCCCCCCGGGGGCCAGGAAGACCCAGTACTTC.

V gene TRBV21-1 combines with J gene TRBJ1-5; no DNA check was done on the table's D call, TRBD1. TRBV21-1 is a pseudogene segment. The CDR3 has 16 amino acids. Written as DNA, the CDR3 is TGTGCCAGCAGCGCCTGGAGTCGACAGAAGAATCAGCCCCAGCATTTT. Protein product: CASSAWSRQKNQPQHF.

The V and J genes are TRBV3-1 (or the pseudogene TRBV3-2) and TRBJ1-5, with 8 bases matching TRBD1. Germline-derived CDR1 and CDR2 are LGHDT and YNNKEL (reference sequence). The CDR3 consists of 15 residues. The V and J ends lost 3 bases and 6 bases, in that order; junction bases with no gene match: 7. DNA for the CDR3: TGTGCCAGCAGCCAGGGAACAGGGGGTCTTCAGCCCCAGCATTTT. As protein: CASSQGTGGLQPQHF.

In nucleotides, the CDR3 is TGTGCCAGTAGTATGAGGGAACAGCCCCAGCATTTT. Encoded protein: CASSMREQPQHF. The chain links TRBV19 to TRBJ1-5; D gene unclear. The CDR3 is 12 amino acids. CDR1 LNHDA and CDR2 SQIVND come from the germline V gene (reference sequence). Trimming removed 3 bases at V and 7 bases at J, with 7 bases between.

The chain joins TRBV6-5 to TRBJ1-5, with 7 positions matching TRBD1. This CDR3 has 15 amino acids. Germline CDR1 and CDR2: MNHEY and SVGAGI. The V and J ends lost 5 bases and 5 bases, in that order; junction bases with no gene match: 9. The CDR3 loop is CASSPGTAFYQPQHF. The CDR3 nucleotides are TGTGCCAGCAGTCCCGGGACAGCCTTTTATCAGCCCCAGCATTTT.

V is TRBV7-2 and J is TRBJ2-1, with 9 bases aligning to TRBD2. The trim removed 2 bases at V and 0 bases at J, leaving 2 bases unmatched. CDR1 is SGHTA and CDR2 is FQGNSA in the germline V gene. The CDR3 length is 16 residues. The CDR3 spells CASSLQAGGSYNEQFF. The CDR3 nucleotides are TGTGCCAGCAGCTTACAAGCGGGGGGCTCCTACAATGAGCAGTTCTTC.

The chain is built from TRBV10-3 and TRBJ2-5, with 15 bases matching TRBD2. J gave up 5 bases and V 5 bases, and 3 bases lay outside the gene matches. This CDR3 has 15 amino acids. Looked up from germline, CDR1 is ENHRY and CDR2 is SYGVKD. CDR3 in amino acids: CAISYGTSGRETQYF. As DNA, the CDR3 is TGTGCCATCAGTTACGGGACTAGCGGGAGGGAGACCCAGTACTTC.